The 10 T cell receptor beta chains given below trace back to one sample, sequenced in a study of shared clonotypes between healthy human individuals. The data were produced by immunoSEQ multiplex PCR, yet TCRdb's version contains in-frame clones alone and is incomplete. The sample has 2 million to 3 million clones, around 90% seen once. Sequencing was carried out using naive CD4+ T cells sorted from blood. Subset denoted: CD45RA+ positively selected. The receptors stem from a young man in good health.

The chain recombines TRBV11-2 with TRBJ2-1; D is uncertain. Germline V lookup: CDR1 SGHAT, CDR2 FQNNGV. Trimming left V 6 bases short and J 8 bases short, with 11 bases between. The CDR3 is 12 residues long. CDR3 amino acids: CASRFLGDEQFF. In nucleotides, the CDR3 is TGTGCCAGCAGATTTCTTGGGGATGAGCAGTTCTTC.

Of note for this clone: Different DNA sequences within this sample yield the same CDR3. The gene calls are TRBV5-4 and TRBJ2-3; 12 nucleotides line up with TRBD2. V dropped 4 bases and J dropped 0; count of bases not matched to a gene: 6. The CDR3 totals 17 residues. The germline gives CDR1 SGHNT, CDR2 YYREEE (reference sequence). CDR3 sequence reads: CASSPGGTSGSTDTQYF. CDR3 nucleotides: TGTGCCAGCAGCCCGGGTGGGACTAGCGGGAGCACAGATACGCAGTATTTT.

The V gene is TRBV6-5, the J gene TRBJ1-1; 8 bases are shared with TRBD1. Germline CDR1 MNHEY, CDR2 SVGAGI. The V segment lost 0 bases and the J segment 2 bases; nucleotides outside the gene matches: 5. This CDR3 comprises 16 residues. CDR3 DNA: TGTGCCAGCAGTTACTCGCGACAGGGGCCCAACACTGAAGCTTTCTTT. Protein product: CASSYSRQGPNTEAFF.

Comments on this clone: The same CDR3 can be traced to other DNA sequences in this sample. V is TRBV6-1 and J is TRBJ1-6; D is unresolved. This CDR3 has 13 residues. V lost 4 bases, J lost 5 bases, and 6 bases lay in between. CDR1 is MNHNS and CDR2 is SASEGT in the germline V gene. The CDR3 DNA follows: TGTGCCAGCAGTGGAACAGATAATTCACCCCTCCACTTT. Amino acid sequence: CASSGTDNSPLHF.

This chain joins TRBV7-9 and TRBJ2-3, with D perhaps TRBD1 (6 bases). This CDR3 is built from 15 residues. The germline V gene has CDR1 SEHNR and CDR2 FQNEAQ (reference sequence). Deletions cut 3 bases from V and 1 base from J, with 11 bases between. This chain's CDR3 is CASSFEDRRTDTQYF. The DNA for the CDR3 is TGTGCCAGCAGCTTCGAAGACAGGCGCACAGATACGCAGTATTTT.

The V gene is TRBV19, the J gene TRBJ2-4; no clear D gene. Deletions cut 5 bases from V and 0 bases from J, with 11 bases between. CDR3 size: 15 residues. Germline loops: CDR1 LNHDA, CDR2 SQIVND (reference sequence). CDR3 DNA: TGTGCCAGTAGTGAATCCTATCTAGCCAAAAACATTCAGTACTTC. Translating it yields CASSESYLAKNIQYF.

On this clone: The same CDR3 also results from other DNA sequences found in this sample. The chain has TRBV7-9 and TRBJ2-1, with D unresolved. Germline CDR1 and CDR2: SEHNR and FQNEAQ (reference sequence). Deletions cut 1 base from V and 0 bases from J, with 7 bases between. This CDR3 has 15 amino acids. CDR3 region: CASSLDRGSYNEQFF. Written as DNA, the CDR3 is TGTGCCAGCAGCTTAGACAGAGGCTCCTACAATGAGCAGTTCTTC. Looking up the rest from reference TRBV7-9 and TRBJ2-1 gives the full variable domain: DTGVSQNPRHKITKRGQNVTFRCDPISEHNRLYWYRQTLGQGPEFLTYFQNEAQLEKSRLLSDRFSAERPKGSFSTLEIQRTEQGDSAMYLCASSLDRGSYNEQFFGPGTRLTVL.

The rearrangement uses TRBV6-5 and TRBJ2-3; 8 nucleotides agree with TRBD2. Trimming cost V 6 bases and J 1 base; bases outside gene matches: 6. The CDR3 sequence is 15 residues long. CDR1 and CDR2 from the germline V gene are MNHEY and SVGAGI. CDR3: CASRPSGRGTDTQYF. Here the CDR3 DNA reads TGTGCCAGCAGACCCAGCGGGAGAGGCACAGATACGCAGTATTTT.

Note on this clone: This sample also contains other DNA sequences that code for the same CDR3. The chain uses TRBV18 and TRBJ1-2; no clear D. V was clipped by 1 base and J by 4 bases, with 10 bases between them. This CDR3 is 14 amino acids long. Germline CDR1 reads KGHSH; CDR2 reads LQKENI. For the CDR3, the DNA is TGTGCCAGCTCACCACAGGGCGAAAGCTATGGCTACACCTTC. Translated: CASSPQGESYGYTF.

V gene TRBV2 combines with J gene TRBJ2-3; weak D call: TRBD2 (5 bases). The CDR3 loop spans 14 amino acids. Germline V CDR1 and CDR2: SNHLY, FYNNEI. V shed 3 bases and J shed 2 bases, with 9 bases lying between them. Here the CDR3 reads CASSETTFTDTQYF. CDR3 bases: TGTGCCAGCAGTGAGACTACCTTCACAGATACGCAGTATTTT.